The 8 T cell receptor beta chains reported below all come from one sample, sequenced in a study of T cell responses to AZD1222 COVID-19 vaccine. Profiled with immunoSEQ multiplex PCR; TCRdb holds only in-frame clones, not every one. The profile covers some 120,000 clones, with more than 85% appearing a single time and under 3.5% taken by the ten largest. The sequencing used peripheral blood, collected on day 0 of AZD1222 vaccination. Receptor source: an adult in good health.

The chain joins TRBV5-6 to TRBJ1-1; 8 bases match TRBD1. From germline, CDR1 is SGHDT and CDR2 YYEEEE. This CDR3 has 16 residues. The V gene end was trimmed by 4 bases and the J gene end by 3 bases; junction bases not matched to a gene: 11. The CDR3 is CASSHRTGRLDTEAFF. The DNA for the CDR3 is TGTGCCAGCAGCCATCGGACAGGGAGGCTCGACACTGAAGCTTTCTTT.

This clone was detected once. The chain links TRBV5-1 to TRBJ2-5; 10 positions match TRBD2. The CDR3 is 16 residues long. The trim removed 5 bases at V and 3 bases at J, leaving 10 bases unmatched. Germline CDR1 and CDR2: SGHRS and YFSETQ. The CDR3 nucleotides read TGCGCCAGCAGTTCCGCCGGGACTAGCGAAAAAGAGACCCAGTACTTC. It codes for CASSSAGTSEKETQYF.

In DNA, the CDR3 is TGTGCCTGGAGTGTAAATGGCGACAGTGAGCAGTTCTTC. This encodes CAWSVNGDSEQFF. The chain recombines TRBV30 with TRBJ2-1, with D possibly TRBD1 on 5 matching bases. The CDR3 length is 13 residues. The V gene lost 0 bases and the J gene lost 9 bases, with 12 bases spanning the gap. The germline gives CDR1 GTSNPN, CDR2 SVGIG (reference sequence).

The V call is TRBV27, the J call TRBJ1-4; 10 nucleotides match TRBD1. Germline V lookup: CDR1 MNHEY, CDR2 SMNVEV (reference sequence). The CDR3 spans 15 residues. J lost 8 bases, V lost 4 bases, and 7 bases had no gene match. In nucleotides, the CDR3 is TGTGCCAGCAGTTCGGGACAGGGGTTTTTGGAAAAACTGTTTTTT. Translating it yields CASSSGQGFLEKLFF.

The V and J genes are TRBV19 and TRBJ2-2; TRBD2 matches at 7 bases. In germline, CDR1 is LNHDA, CDR2 SQIVND (reference sequence). The ends lost 3 bases at V and 7 bases at J; junction bases unmatched: 11. The CDR3 has 16 amino acids. For the CDR3, the DNA is TGTGCCAGTAGTATGGGTGGGAGGGCCTATTACGGGGAGCTGTTTTTT. This gives the protein CASSMGGRAYYGELFF.

This chain uses TRBV6-5 with TRBJ2-1, with 11 positions matching TRBD2. V gave up 6 bases and J gave up 6 bases; unmatched junction bases: 7. From germline, CDR1 is MNHEY and CDR2 SVGAGI. The CDR3 runs to 15 residues. The CDR3 DNA reads TGTGCCAGCAGCCCGGGACTAGCGGCCCCCAATGAGCAGTTCTTC. Translation: CASSPGLAAPNEQFF.

The chain couples TRBV24-1 to TRBJ2-5; D might be TRBD2 (5 bases). CDR3 length: 17 residues. V was cut by 1 base and J by 4 bases, with 18 bases left in between. Germline V gives CDR1 KGHDR, CDR2 SFDVKD. As DNA, the CDR3 is TGTGCCACCAGTGATTTTTCCGCGGGTGACCGAGCAGAGACCCAGTACTTC. As protein: CATSDFSAGDRAETQYF.

This clone occurred once. The chain links TRBV5-4 to TRBJ2-1; TRBD2 matches at 13 bases. CDR3 length: 15 amino acids. Per the germline V gene, CDR1 is SGHNT and CDR2 is YYREEE (reference sequence). With 2 bases clipped from V and 10 bases from J, the junction kept 6 bases outside the gene matches. CDR3 loop: CASSFKLAGGVEQFF. In DNA, the CDR3 is TGTGCCAGCAGCTTTAAACTAGCGGGAGGGGTGGAGCAGTTCTTC.